This paragraph reports one T cell receptor (beta chain). The data are from a study of T-cell reconstitution after alpha-beta-depleted transplantation in children. V dropped 3 bases and J dropped 5 bases, with 10 bases sitting between them. This CDR3 comprises 14 residues. TCRbeta library construction was performed incorporating unique molecular identifiers. Each CDR3 protein gets one entry after TCRdb re-called the PCR reads with MiXCR. This table has about half a million distinct CDR3 sequences, 12% appearing once. The chain carries TRBV12-3 or TRBV12-4 and TRBJ2-2, with no clear D. The receptor was isolated from a human donor who donated a stem cell graft to a child with combined immunodeficiency. Sequencing was performed on PBMCs from the stem cell graft donor, taken from the stem cell graft. The CDR3 reads CASSFVGFTGELFF. CDR3 DNA: TGTGCCAGCAGTTTTGTAGGTTTTACCGGGGAGCTGTTTTTT.